This T cell receptor (beta chain) was retrieved from a study of identical twins. Through template switching, a universal primer site was introduced, and the cDNA contained unique molecular identifiers. TCRdb reprocessed the 5' RACE reads via MiXCR and lists one record per CDR3 protein. The repertoire has hundreds of thousands of distinct CDR3 sequences, about 12% of them found once; the top ten carry roughly 1.6%. In its sample, this clonotype was seen a few times. This sample also appeared in a second study, on yellow fever vaccine responses in identical twins.

Sequenced input: PBMCs. The TCR was taken from a woman aged 18-30 years in good health.

For the CDR3, the DNA is TGCAGTGCTATTGAGACACCGGGAAACACCATATATTTT. Protein sequence: CSAIETPGNTIYF. This chain joins TRBV20-1 and TRBJ1-3; unclear D gene. From germline, CDR1 is DFQATT and CDR2 SNEGSKA (reference sequence). V gave up 4 bases and J gave up 4 bases, with 11 bases separating them. This CDR3 is built from 13 residues.